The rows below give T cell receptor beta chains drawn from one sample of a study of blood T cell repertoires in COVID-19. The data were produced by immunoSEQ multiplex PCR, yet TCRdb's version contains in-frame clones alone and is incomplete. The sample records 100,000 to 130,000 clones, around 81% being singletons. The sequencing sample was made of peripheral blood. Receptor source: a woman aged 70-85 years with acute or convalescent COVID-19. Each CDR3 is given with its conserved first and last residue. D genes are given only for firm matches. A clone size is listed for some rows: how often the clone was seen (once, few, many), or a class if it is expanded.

cdr3_nt: TGTGCCAGCACGCCGAGAGGGTTTGGAAACACCATATATTTT
cdr3_aa: CASTPRGFGNTIYF
clone_size: NA
v_call: TRBV3-1/TRBV3-2
d_call: NA
j_call: TRBJ1-3

cdr3_nt: TGTGCCAGCAACTCGGGACAGAACTATGGCTACACCTTC
cdr3_aa: CASNSGQNYGYTF
clone_size: NA
v_call: TRBV9
d_call: TRBD1
j_call: TRBJ1-2

cdr3_nt: TGTGCCAGTAGGGACAGGACTTTCTATGGCTACACCTTC
cdr3_aa: CASRDRTFYGYTF
clone_size: NA
v_call: TRBV19
d_call: TRBD1
j_call: TRBJ1-2

cdr3_nt: TGTGCCAGCAGTTTGGTCGGGACAGCCCATGGAGGCTATGGCTACACCTTC
cdr3_aa: CASSLVGTAHGGYGYTF
clone_size: NA
v_call: TRBV28
d_call: TRBD1
j_call: TRBJ1-2

cdr3_nt: TGTGCCAGCAGCTTAGATCCTCGGCGGGCGAACACCGGGGAGCTGTTTTTT
cdr3_aa: CASSLDPRRANTGELFF
clone_size: NA
v_call: TRBV11-2
d_call: NA
j_call: TRBJ2-2

cdr3_nt: TGTGCCAGTAGTCTCCGGCAGGGGTTCAATTCACCCCTCCACTTT
cdr3_aa: CASSLRQGFNSPLHF
clone_size: NA
v_call: TRBV19
d_call: NA
j_call: TRBJ1-6

cdr3_nt: TGTGCCATCAGTGTCGGCACTGAAGCTTTCTTT
cdr3_aa: CAISVGTEAFF
clone_size: NA
v_call: TRBV10-3
d_call: NA
j_call: TRBJ1-1

cdr3_nt: TGCGCCAGCAGCTTGAAGGGACAGGGGAACGGAAAACTGTTTTTT
cdr3_aa: CASSLKGQGNGKLFF
clone_size: NA
v_call: TRBV5-1
d_call: TRBD1
j_call: TRBJ1-4

cdr3_nt: TGTGCCAGCAGCTTGGGTTCTCAGGGAAAAAACACCATATATTTT
cdr3_aa: CASSLGSQGKNTIYF
clone_size: few
v_call: TRBV5-4
d_call: NA
j_call: TRBJ1-3

cdr3_nt: TGCGCCAGCAGCTGGACCGGGACAGGGGGCGGAGAGACCCAGTACTTC
cdr3_aa: CASSWTGTGGGETQYF
clone_size: NA
v_call: TRBV5-1
d_call: TRBD1
j_call: TRBJ2-5

cdr3_nt: TGTGCCAGCACCCCCCGAAGCCTGAACACTGAAGCTTTCTTT
cdr3_aa: CASTPRSLNTEAFF
clone_size: NA
v_call: TRBV7-9
d_call: NA
j_call: TRBJ1-1

cdr3_nt: TGTGCCAGCAGCACCCGTCCGGGACAGGGGAATGGCTACACCTTC
cdr3_aa: CASSTRPGQGNGYTF
clone_size: NA
v_call: TRBV5-5
d_call: TRBD1
j_call: TRBJ1-2

cdr3_nt: TGTGCCAGCAGCCTTAGCGGGGGGGCCGCAAACATTCAGTACTTC
cdr3_aa: CASSLSGGAANIQYF
clone_size: NA
v_call: TRBV5-6
d_call: TRBD2
j_call: TRBJ2-4

cdr3_nt: TGTGCCAGCAGCCCCCCAGCGGGAGGGCCGAATGAGCAGTTCTTC
cdr3_aa: CASSPPAGGPNEQFF
clone_size: once
v_call: TRBV7-9
d_call: TRBD2
j_call: TRBJ2-1

cdr3_nt: TGTGCCAGCAGCTTGGAGGATGCCAAAAACATTCAGTACTTC
cdr3_aa: CASSLEDAKNIQYF
clone_size: NA
v_call: TRBV7-8
d_call: NA
j_call: TRBJ2-4

cdr3_nt: TGTGCCAGCAGCTTATTTGCGGGAGTAAGCACCGGGGAGCTGTTTTTT
cdr3_aa: CASSLFAGVSTGELFF
clone_size: few
v_call: TRBV7-7
d_call: TRBD2
j_call: TRBJ2-2

cdr3_nt: TGTGCCAGCAGTGTCTGGGACAGGGGAAATTTGGGCTGTGGCTACACCTTC
cdr3_aa: CASSVWDRGNLGCGYTF
clone_size: few
v_call: TRBV6-4
d_call: TRBD1
j_call: TRBJ1-2

cdr3_nt: TGTGCCAGCAGCCTTAGGGGAGGCGCAGATACGCAGTATTTT
cdr3_aa: CASSLRGGADTQYF
clone_size: NA
v_call: TRBV28
d_call: NA
j_call: TRBJ2-3

cdr3_nt: TGTGCCAGCAGCTTAAAGCCAGGCGACCTTGCCTATGGCTACACCTTC
cdr3_aa: CASSLKPGDLAYGYTF
clone_size: NA
v_call: TRBV7-6
d_call: NA
j_call: TRBJ1-2

cdr3_nt: TGTGCCAGCAGCCAGGGGACTAGCGGATTGGGTGAGCAGTTCTTC
cdr3_aa: CASSQGTSGLGEQFF
clone_size: NA
v_call: TRBV3-1/TRBV3-2
d_call: TRBD2
j_call: TRBJ2-1

cdr3_nt: TGTGCCAGCAGCCTCACCCGGGACAGGGGTGGCAATGAGCAGTTCTTC
cdr3_aa: CASSLTRDRGGNEQFF
clone_size: NA
v_call: TRBV7-3
d_call: TRBD1
j_call: TRBJ2-1

cdr3_nt: TGTGCCAGCAGCCAAAAGGGACAGTATTCTCTCACCGGGGAGCTGTTTTTT
cdr3_aa: CASSQKGQYSLTGELFF
clone_size: NA
v_call: TRBV14
d_call: TRBD1
j_call: TRBJ2-2

cdr3_nt: TGTGCCAGCAGTTTAGAGACAGGGTCGCGCTACACCTTC
cdr3_aa: CASSLETGSRYTF
clone_size: NA
v_call: TRBV27
d_call: TRBD1
j_call: TRBJ1-2

cdr3_nt: TGTGCCAGCAGCTTAGGTCTAGCGGGAGTCCCCTCCTACAATGAGCAGTTCTTC
cdr3_aa: CASSLGLAGVPSYNEQFF
clone_size: NA
v_call: TRBV7-9
d_call: TRBD2
j_call: TRBJ2-1

cdr3_nt: TGTGCCAGCAGCCGCGACAGGACAGCAACTAATGAAAAACTGTTTTTT
cdr3_aa: CASSRDRTATNEKLFF
clone_size: NA
v_call: TRBV6-2/TRBV6-3
d_call: NA
j_call: TRBJ1-4

cdr3_nt: TGTGCCAGCAGGCCTACAGGGGTAACCGGGGAGCTGTTTTTT
cdr3_aa: CASRPTGVTGELFF
clone_size: NA
v_call: TRBV7-3
d_call: TRBD1
j_call: TRBJ2-2

cdr3_nt: TGTGCCAGCAGGCTCGGGGGGCGACAGTTCACTGAAGCTTTCTTT
cdr3_aa: CASRLGGRQFTEAFF
clone_size: NA
v_call: TRBV5-4
d_call: NA
j_call: TRBJ1-1

cdr3_nt: TGTGCCAGCAGTGTCCCCGAGACTAACAATGAGCAGTTCTTC
cdr3_aa: CASSVPETNNEQFF
clone_size: NA
v_call: TRBV2
d_call: NA
j_call: TRBJ2-1

cdr3_nt: TGTGCCAGCAGCTTTAGCGGGAGCTCCTACAATGAGCAGTTCTTC
cdr3_aa: CASSFSGSSYNEQFF
clone_size: few
v_call: TRBV7-3
d_call: TRBD2
j_call: TRBJ2-1

cdr3_nt: TGTGCCAGCAGCGACTTCGACAGGGCCTACTATGGCTACACCTTC
cdr3_aa: CASSDFDRAYYGYTF
clone_size: NA
v_call: TRBV6-6
d_call: TRBD1
j_call: TRBJ1-2

cdr3_nt: TGTGCCAGCAGTTTGAGTGGCAGGGATCGATATGGCTACACCTTC
cdr3_aa: CASSLSGRDRYGYTF
clone_size: NA
v_call: TRBV27
d_call: NA
j_call: TRBJ1-2

cdr3_nt: TGTGCCAGCAGTATACCCGACACAGTCTCTGGAAACACCATATATTTT
cdr3_aa: CASSIPDTVSGNTIYF
clone_size: NA
v_call: TRBV28
d_call: NA
j_call: TRBJ1-3

cdr3_nt: TGCGCCTCCGAGGTCGGGAGGGCCTCGATGGGCGGGGAGCTGTTTTTT
cdr3_aa: CASEVGRASMGGELFF
clone_size: NA
v_call: TRBV5-1
d_call: TRBD2
j_call: TRBJ2-2

cdr3_nt: TGTGCCAGCAGCTTAGCGGGCACCAATGAGCAGTTCTTC
cdr3_aa: CASSLAGTNEQFF
clone_size: NA
v_call: TRBV7-8
d_call: NA
j_call: TRBJ2-1

cdr3_nt: TGTGCCATCAGTGATCAGGACAGGGGGGCCAATCAGCCCCAGCATTTT
cdr3_aa: CAISDQDRGANQPQHF
clone_size: NA
v_call: TRBV10-3
d_call: TRBD1
j_call: TRBJ1-5

cdr3_nt: TGTGCCAGCAGCTCGGCGGGACTAGCGGGAGCGGGGGAGACCCAGTACTTC
cdr3_aa: CASSSAGLAGAGETQYF
clone_size: NA
v_call: TRBV9
d_call: TRBD2
j_call: TRBJ2-5

cdr3_nt: TGTGCCAGCAGCCGAGGACAGGGGGCTTCTGAAAAACTGTTTTTT
cdr3_aa: CASSRGQGASEKLFF
clone_size: once
v_call: TRBV4-2
d_call: TRBD1
j_call: TRBJ1-4

cdr3_nt: TGTGCCAGTAGTGCCCTCCGACAGGGGCGCGATGGGAGAGAAAAACTGTTTTTT
cdr3_aa: CASSALRQGRDGREKLFF
clone_size: NA
v_call: TRBV19
d_call: TRBD1
j_call: TRBJ1-4

cdr3_nt: TGCGCCAGCAGCTTGTGGTCTGTGGGGAGTGGGGAGACCCAGTACTTC
cdr3_aa: CASSLWSVGSGETQYF
clone_size: NA
v_call: TRBV5-1
d_call: NA
j_call: TRBJ2-5

cdr3_nt: TGTGCCAGCAGTTTAGGGTCCCCGGGGAGCACCATATATTTT
cdr3_aa: CASSLGSPGSTIYF
clone_size: NA
v_call: TRBV9
d_call: NA
j_call: TRBJ1-3

cdr3_nt: TGTGCCAGCAGCCCCGGGACAGGGATCTATGGCTACACCTTC
cdr3_aa: CASSPGTGIYGYTF
clone_size: many
v_call: TRBV7-9
d_call: TRBD1
j_call: TRBJ1-2

cdr3_nt: TGTGCCAGCAGCTACCGGGTCCACACCGGGGAGCTGTTTTTT
cdr3_aa: CASSYRVHTGELFF
clone_size: NA
v_call: TRBV5-6
d_call: NA
j_call: TRBJ2-2

cdr3_nt: TGCGCCAGCAGCTTGCTTCTGAGCCTAGCGGAACACACTAGCACAGATACGCAGTATTTT
cdr3_aa: CASSLLLSLAEHTSTDTQYF
clone_size: NA
v_call: TRBV5-1
d_call: TRBD2
j_call: TRBJ2-3

cdr3_nt: TGCGCCAGCAGCCAGGGTACAGGGGAGCAGTTCTTC
cdr3_aa: CASSQGTGEQFF
clone_size: few
v_call: TRBV4-3
d_call: NA
j_call: TRBJ2-1